This is a list of T cell receptor beta chains from one sample in a study of tumor-infiltrating lymphocytes in primary liver carcinoma. TCRdb recomputed calls from the multiplex PCR reads with MiXCR, one row per CDR3 protein. Of 310,000 or so distinct CDR3 sequences listed, almost 65% are singletons. Sequencing input: peripheral blood. These receptors all come from a man aged 40-50 years with primary liver carcinoma and hepatitis B virus infection. CDR3s include the opening cysteine and the closing phenylalanine or tryptophan. The D gene is left open where the match is weak. The size of a clone is reported for some rows only, either as once, few or many, or as a class for expanded clones.

V gene: TRBV11-2
J gene: TRBJ2-1
D gene: TRBD2
clone size: few
CDR3 protein: CASSFRIRASGTSYNKQFF
CDR3 DNA: TGTGCCAGCAGCTTTCGTATCCGTGCTAGCGGGACCAGCTACAATAAGCAGTTTTTC

V gene: TRBV11-2
J gene: TRBJ2-2
D gene: .
clone size: .
CDR3 protein: CASSPRPGCYTGGLFF
CDR3 DNA: TGTGCCAGCAGCCCCCGGCCAGGGTGTTACACCGGTGGGCTGTTTTTT

V gene: TRBV7-8
J gene: TRBJ2-7
D gene: .
clone size: .
CDR3 protein: CTSSNALGGEQYF
CDR3 DNA: TGTACCAGCAGTAACGCTTTGGGAGGCGAGCAGTACTTC

V gene: TRBV6-6
J gene: TRBJ1-1
D gene: .
clone size: .
CDR3 protein: CDSKTNAEAFF
CDR3 DNA: TGTGACAGCAAGACGAACGCTGAAGCTTTCTTT

V gene: TRBV11-2
J gene: TRBJ2-5
D gene: .
clone size: .
CDR3 protein: CASSLRIPRTLFQETQYF
CDR3 DNA: TGTGCCAGTAGCTTAAGAATTCCACGCACCCTATTCCAAGAGACCCAGTACTTC

V gene: TRBV6-5
J gene: TRBJ2-3
D gene: TRBD2
clone size: .
CDR3 protein: CGSSYRSGGTDTQYF
CDR3 DNA: TGTGGCAGCAGTTACCGGAGCGGGGGCACAGATACGCAGTATTTT

V gene: TRBV28
J gene: TRBJ1-5
D gene: .
clone size: few
CDR3 protein: CASSSPGQPQHF
CDR3 DNA: TGTGCCAGCAGTTCCCCGGGGCAGCCCCAGCATTTT

V gene: TRBV5-1
J gene: TRBJ2-7
D gene: TRBD1
clone size: .
CDR3 protein: CASRPGQGEREQYF
CDR3 DNA: TGCGCCAGCAGGCCGGGACAGGGGGAACGGGAGCAGTACTTC

V gene: TRBV6-5
J gene: TRBJ2-7
D gene: TRBD1
clone size: .
CDR3 protein: CASNVPGQASYEQYF
CDR3 DNA: TGCGCCAGCAATGTCCCGGGACAGGCCTCCTACGAGCAGTACTTC

V gene: TRBV4-2
J gene: TRBJ2-6
D gene: .
clone size: .
CDR3 protein: CASSQDGQFGTNVLTF
CDR3 DNA: TGTGCCAGCAGCCAAGATGGACAGTTTGGGACCAACGTCCTGACTTTC

V gene: TRBV28
J gene: TRBJ2-5
D gene: .
clone size: .
CDR3 protein: CASSLIASEETQYF
CDR3 DNA: TGTGCCAGCAGTTTAATTGCCAGTGAAGAGACCCAGTACTTC

V gene: TRBV5-5
J gene: TRBJ2-1
D gene: TRBD2
clone size: .
CDR3 protein: CASTPGLAGVNGQFF
CDR3 DNA: TGTGCCAGCACCCCCGGGCTAGCGGGAGTCAATGGGCAGTTCTTC

V gene: TRBV30
J gene: TRBJ1-1
D gene: .
clone size: few
CDR3 protein: CACGLLAGPSNTEAVF
CDR3 DNA: TGTGCCTGCGGACTCCTGGCCGGGCCTTCGAACACTGAAGCTGTCTTT

V gene: TRBV12-3/TRBV12-4
J gene: TRBJ2-4
D gene: .
clone size: many
CDR3 protein: CASSRVFASLSAKNIQYF
CDR3 DNA: TGTGCCAGCAGTAGGGTATTTGCGAGCCTATCGGCCAAAAACATTCAGTACTTC

V gene: TRBV29-1
J gene: TRBJ2-3
D gene: .
clone size: few
CDR3 protein: CSVGGTDTQYF
CDR3 DNA: TGCAGCGTTGGAGGGACAGATACGCAGTATTTT

V gene: TRBV6-2/TRBV6-3
J gene: TRBJ2-5
D gene: TRBD2
clone size: .
CDR3 protein: CASRPGLAGGPGETQYF
CDR3 DNA: TGTGCCAGCAGACCGGGACTAGCGGGAGGGCCAGGAGAGACCCAGTACTTC

V gene: TRBV6-5
J gene: TRBJ1-1
D gene: .
clone size: .
CDR3 protein: CASQDKAEAFF
CDR3 DNA: TGTGCTAGCCAAGACAAGGCTGAAGCTTTCTTT

V gene: TRBV13
J gene: TRBJ1-5
D gene: .
clone size: few
CDR3 protein: CASSLGPEGEKNQPQHF
CDR3 DNA: TGTGCCAGCAGCTTAGGCCCTGAGGGGGAGAAGAATCAGCCCCAGCATTTT